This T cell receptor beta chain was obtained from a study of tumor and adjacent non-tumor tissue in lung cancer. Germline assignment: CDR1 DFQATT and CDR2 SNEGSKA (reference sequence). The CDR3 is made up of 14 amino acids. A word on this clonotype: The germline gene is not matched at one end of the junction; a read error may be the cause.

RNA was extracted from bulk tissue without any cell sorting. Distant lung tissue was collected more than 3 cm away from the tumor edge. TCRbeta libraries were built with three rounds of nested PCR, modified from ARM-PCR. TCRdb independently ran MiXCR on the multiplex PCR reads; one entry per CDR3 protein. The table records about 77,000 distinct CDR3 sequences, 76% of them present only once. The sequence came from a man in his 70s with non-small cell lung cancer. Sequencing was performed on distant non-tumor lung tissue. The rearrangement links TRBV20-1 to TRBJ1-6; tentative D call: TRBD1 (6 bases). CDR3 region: CSVRGQYYNSPLQF. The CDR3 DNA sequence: TGCAGTGTTAGAGGACAGTACTATAATTCACCCCTCCAGTTT.